This T cell receptor (beta chain) was retrieved from a study of radiation and T cells in renal cell carcinoma. Overall study results and limits: In blood, top tumor clones expanded by 2 weeks, shrinking by 4.

The repertoire was sequenced with immunoSEQ multiplex PCR; TCRdb's copy has only in-frame clones and lacks some. The profile covers approximately 92,000 clones, with about 85% appearing a single time and approximately 8.8% taken by the ten largest. Comment on this clone: The antigen is unknown.

As for time point: blood 4 weeks post-SBRT, at nephrectomy. As for treatment: 15 Gy SBRT to primary tumor, nephrectomy 4 weeks later. This CDR3 comprises 15 residues. The germline CDR1 and CDR2 sequences are MGHRA and YSYEKL. Trimming left V 0 bases short and J 2 bases short, with 11 bases between. The clonotype originates from a middle-aged man with renal cell carcinoma. This chain joins TRBV4-1 and TRBJ2-7; no reliable D call. Material: blood, obtained from a patient whose treatment included radiotherapy and nephrectomy. CDR3 residues: CASSQESSHPYEQYF. In DNA form, the CDR3 reads TGCGCCAGCAGCCAAGAGTCTTCACATCCCTACGAGCAGTACTTC.